This T cell receptor (beta chain) was recovered during a study of blood T cells in healthy people across ages. The CDR3 spans 14 residues. The germline gives CDR1 DFQATT, CDR2 SNEGSKA (reference sequence). The trim removed 4 bases at V and 3 bases at J, leaving 6 bases unmatched. Combining a sample-barcoded 5' primer with a J-beta primer mix, a second PCR ran for roughly 6 to 11 cycles. Any given sample supplied a minimum of 2.5 million CDR3-containing paired-end reads. One entry per CDR3 protein, called by TCRdb with MiXCR from the 5' RACE reads. The table lists more than 800,000 distinct CDR3 sequences, more than 25% of them singletons. In regard to this clonotype: Its antigen is as yet unknown.

Study findings and constraints: Estimated diversity across one million T cells was deemed an underestimate. Roughly linear declines in TCR beta diversity per million T cells occurred with age.

The TCR originated in an elderly woman in good health. Sequenced sample: blood. The chain couples TRBV20-1 to TRBJ2-1; TRBD2 aligns across 7 bases. The CDR3 is CSAIGLADYNEQFF. The CDR3, as DNA: TGCAGTGCTATTGGCCTAGCGGACTACAATGAGCAGTTCTTC.